The clone carrying this T cell receptor (beta chain) was observed many times. iRepertoire HTBI primers and Arm-PCR of CDR3 regions built TCR beta libraries. TCRdb itself ran the multiplex PCR reads through MiXCR, one entry per CDR3 protein. This table has hundreds of thousands of distinct CDR3 sequences, about 14% appearing once. These data originate in a study of regulatory T cells in long-lasting Graves disease. V was pared by 0 bases and J by 7 bases, with 7 bases between. This CDR3 region has 13 residues. From germline, CDR1 is SGHDN and CDR2 FVKESK. Time point given: newly diagnosed GD, antithyroid drugs for less than 3 months. RNA isolated from PBMCs was used to make the TCR library. These same data were also listed under a study on T cells in Graves' hyperthyroidism and ophthalmopathy.

The specimen was peripheral blood mononuclear cells (PBMCs), collected at new diagnosis, from a patient treated with antithyroid drugs. The clonotype was recovered from a man in his thirties or forties with Graves disease. V usage is TRBV14 and J usage is TRBJ2-1, with D maybe TRBD1 (5 bases). The CDR3 protein is CASSQEGPNEQFF. Written as DNA, the CDR3 is TGTGCCAGCAGCCAAGAGGGGCCGAATGAGCAGTTCTTC. Together with reference TRBV14 and TRBJ2-1, the CDR3 gives the full variable domain: EAGVTQFPSHSVIEKGQTVTLRCDPISGHDNLYWYRRVMGKEIKFLLHFVKESKQDESGMPNNRFLAERTGGTYSTLKVQPAELEDSGVYFCASSQEGPNEQFFGPGTRLTVL.